A selection of T cell receptor beta chains follows, all from one sample in a study of blood T cells in healthy people across ages. TCRdb processed the 5' RACE reads anew with MiXCR; each CDR3 protein has one entry. The data hold about 640,000 distinct CDR3 sequences, with around three fifths observed a single time. The sequenced sample consisted of blood. These receptors were obtained from a man in his 60s in good health. Each CDR3 is given with its conserved first and last residue. The order of the fields is D gene, J gene, V gene, clone size, CDR3 DNA, CDR3 protein. A D gene is named only where the DNA matches it firmly. A clone size is listed for some rows: how often the clone was seen (once, few, many), or a class if it is expanded.

. | TRBJ1-1 | TRBV7-6 | . | TGTGCCAGCAGCTTATGGGCGGGGGAGAACACTGAAGCTTTCTTT | CASSLWAGENTEAFF
. | TRBJ1-6 | TRBV4-1 | once | TGCGCCAGCAGCCAAGATCGTAGGGGTATAGGCAATTCACCCCTCCACTTT | CASSQDRRGIGNSPLHF
. | TRBJ1-4 | TRBV5-1 | . | TGCGCCAGCAGCTTGGGGTGGTTAGGAGAAAAACTGTTTTTT | CASSLGWLGEKLFF
TRBD1 | TRBJ1-5 | TRBV5-1 | . | TGCGCCAGCAGCTTGGAGGGGGCAGTCCATCAGCCCCAGCATTTT | CASSLEGAVHQPQHF
. | TRBJ2-7 | TRBV6-5 | . | TGTGCCAGCAGCCCCGTTCAAAGCTACGAGCAGTACTTC | CASSPVQSYEQYF
TRBD2 | TRBJ2-7 | TRBV20-1 | . | TGCAGTGCAATCGGACTAGCGGACTCCTACGAGCAGTACTTC | CSAIGLADSYEQYF
. | TRBJ1-2 | TRBV4-2 | . | TGTGCCAGCGGCCAAGATCGAGCCTCCTATGGCTACACCTTC | CASGQDRASYGYTF
TRBD1 | TRBJ2-5 | TRBV20-1 | . | TGCAGTGCCCAACAGGGGGCGCAGGAAGAGACCCAGTACTTC | CSAQQGAQEETQYF
. | TRBJ2-1 | TRBV11-2 | . | TGTGCCAGCAGCCTAGATGGCTTTGTCACGTTCCCCAATGAGCAGTTCTTC | CASSLDGFVTFPNEQFF
TRBD1 | TRBJ1-2 | TRBV9 | . | TGTGCCAGCAGCGGAGCCGGGACAGATATTAACTATGGCTACACCTTC | CASSGAGTDINYGYTF
. | TRBJ2-4 | TRBV2 | . | TGTGCCAGCAGTCAGAGGACAGCCTCAAACATTCAGTACTTC | CASSQRTASNIQYF
. | TRBJ1-2 | TRBV6-6 | . | TGTGCCAGCACCGACCGGGCCCGAATCGGTGGCTTTGGCTACACCTTC | CASTDRARIGGFGYTF
. | TRBJ2-1 | TRBV7-2 | . | TGTGCCAGCAGCTTAGTCGGGGGGCCAGATGAGCAGTTCTTC | CASSLVGGPDEQFF
. | TRBJ1-2 | TRBV4-2 | . | TGTGCCAGCAACCTGGACCTGGCGAAATCGGACTATGGCTACACCTTC | CASNLDLAKSDYGYTF
TRBD2 | TRBJ2-7 | TRBV20-1 | . | TGCAGTGCTAGAGGCGGGGGGGCATTCGAGCAGTACTTC | CSARGGGAFEQYF
. | TRBJ2-5 | TRBV6-6 | . | TGTGCCAGCAGTTCTCTCGGGCCCCAAGAGACCCAGTACTTC | CASSSLGPQETQYF
. | TRBJ1-2 | TRBV10-3 | . | TGTGCCATCAGTGAGTCAATAGAGCCGGGCTATGGCTACACCTTC | CAISESIEPGYGYTF
. | TRBJ2-3 | TRBV27 | . | TGTGCCAGCAGTCTTTATGGGGACTCTAGCACAGATACGCAGTATTTT | CASSLYGDSSTDTQYF
. | TRBJ1-4 | TRBV29-1 | . | TGCAGCACGGGGACCGGCGGGGAACTGTTTTTT | CSTGTGGELFF
. | TRBJ2-3 | TRBV27 | . | TGTGCCAGCAGTTTCCCCTTTTGCGTTTGGGTGGATACGCAGTATTTT | CASSFPFCVWVDTQYF
TRBD2 | TRBJ2-3 | TRBV20-1 | once | TGCAGTGCTAGCAAGCGGGGGGGCCTAGTCGGAGATACGCAGTATTTT | CSASKRGGLVGDTQYF
. | TRBJ2-5 | TRBV3-1 | . | TGTGCCAGCAGCCATTGGGTAGTCAAAGAGACCCAGTACTTC | CASSHWVVKETQYF
TRBD1 | TRBJ2-3 | TRBV6-6 | once | TGTGCCAGCAGGTGGGGACAGACCTTAAGCACAGATACGCAGTATTTT | CASRWGQTLSTDTQYF
. | TRBJ1-5 | TRBV20-1 | . | TGCAGTGCTACCCAGGACTTTAGCAATCAGCCCCAGCATTTT | CSATQDFSNQPQHF
. | TRBJ2-7 | TRBV12-3/TRBV12-4 | . | TGTGCCAGCAGTTTAGCTGGACTTTACAATGAGCAGTACTTC | CASSLAGLYNEQYF
. | TRBJ2-5 | TRBV9 | . | TGTGCCAGCAGCGCCCACAGAGGAGAGACCCAGTACTTC | CASSAHRGETQYF
. | TRBJ2-5 | TRBV9 | few | TGTGCCAGCAGCAACGGACGGCCGGGGGAGACCCAGTACTTC | CASSNGRPGETQYF
. | TRBJ1-2 | TRBV28 | . | TGTGCCAGCAGCGGACAGAATGGCTACACCTTC | CASSGQNGYTF
. | TRBJ1-1 | TRBV6-1 | . | TGTGCCAGCAGTCCTCGACAGGTGAACACTGAAGCTTTCTTT | CASSPRQVNTEAFF
. | TRBJ2-1 | TRBV7-6 | . | TGTGCCAGCAGCCCGGCCGTGGGGCGCTTTGAGCAGTTCTTC | CASSPAVGRFEQFF
TRBD1 | TRBJ2-1 | TRBV20-1 | once | TGCAGTGCCCCCGCCCAAACAGGGGCCAATGAGCAGTTCTTC | CSAPAQTGANEQFF
. | TRBJ2-3 | TRBV20-1 | . | TGCAGTGCTAGAGGGGGTGGGGCTGTAAGCACAGATACGCAGTATTTT | CSARGGGAVSTDTQYF
TRBD1 | TRBJ1-2 | TRBV7-9 | . | TGTGCCAGCAGCTTACACACCGGGACAGCGGGTACTGGCTACACCTTC | CASSLHTGTAGTGYTF
. | TRBJ2-1 | TRBV6-2/TRBV6-3 | . | TGTGCCAGCAGTTTCTGCCGGGACACCGAGCAGTTCTTC | CASSFCRDTEQFF
. | TRBJ1-5 | TRBV2 | once | TGTGCCAGCAATATGAGGGGCCTCAATCAGCCCCAGCATTTT | CASNMRGLNQPQHF
. | TRBJ1-4 | TRBV5-6 | . | TGTGCCAGCAGCTTGGAGCAGGGCTCTAATGAAAAACTGTTTTTT | CASSLEQGSNEKLFF
. | TRBJ1-5 | TRBV12-3/TRBV12-4 | . | TGTGCCAGCAGTCCCGTCGGAGGGGGTGGCCAGCCCCAGCATTTT | CASSPVGGGGQPQHF
TRBD2 | TRBJ2-3 | TRBV7-8 | . | TGTGCCAGCAGCCCCCCCCAGCGGACTAGCTTGACAGATACGCAGTATTTT | CASSPPQRTSLTDTQYF
. | TRBJ2-5 | TRBV3-1 | . | TGTGCCAGCAGCCCACCTATGGGGACCCAGTACTTC | CASSPPMGTQYF
. | TRBJ2-5 | TRBV9 | . | TGTGCCAGCAGCCAACCGGTTAGGATTCAAGAGACCCAGTACTTC | CASSQPVRIQETQYF
TRBD1 | TRBJ1-2 | TRBV4-2 | . | TGTGCCAGCAGCCAACCCACAGGGGTACATGGCTACACCTTC | CASSQPTGVHGYTF
. | TRBJ1-6 | TRBV18 | few | TGTGCCAGCTCAGCCATCCGGGACGGAAATTCACCCCTCCACTTT | CASSAIRDGNSPLHF
. | TRBJ2-1 | TRBV7-2 | . | TGTGCCAGCAGCGTGATTTCCGGGACCCCGCCCTACAATGAGCAGTTCTTC | CASSVISGTPPYNEQFF
. | TRBJ2-5 | TRBV20-1 | . | TGCAGTGCTATCTGGGAGACCCAGTACTTC | CSAIWETQYF
. | TRBJ2-3 | TRBV6-6 | . | TGTGCCAGCAGTCGGACCGCTACCTCAGATACGCAGTATTTT | CASSRTATSDTQYF
TRBD1 | TRBJ1-4 | TRBV4-1 | . | TGCGCCAGCAGCCAAGATGGGGACAGGATTAAAAAACTGTTTTTT | CASSQDGDRIKKLFF
. | TRBJ1-4 | TRBV7-9 | . | TGTGCCAGCAGTATAGGAGGGGAAAAACTGTTTTTT | CASSIGGEKLFF
TRBD2 | TRBJ2-3 | TRBV28 | . | TGTGCCAGCAGTTCGACTAGCGGGGTTGGAGATACGCAGTATTTT | CASSSTSGVGDTQYF
. | TRBJ2-4 | TRBV9 | . | TGTGCCAGCAAGGGGACTGGGGAAAACATTCAGTACTTC | CASKGTGENIQYF
TRBD1 | TRBJ2-7 | TRBV25-1 | . | TGTGCCAGCAGTGCGGGGACAGGGGGCATATACGAGCAGTACTTC | CASSAGTGGIYEQYF
TRBD2 | TRBJ2-7 | TRBV3-1 | . | TGTGCCAGCAGCCCCTCTGAGCGGGGAACCTACGAGCAGTACTTC | CASSPSERGTYEQYF
. | TRBJ1-1 | TRBV2 | . | TGTGCCAGCGAGAGGGGACGCGGGTGGAACACTGAAGCTTTCTTT | CASERGRGWNTEAFF
. | TRBJ1-2 | TRBV5-1 | . | TGCGCCAGCAGCCGGTCAGACAGCGGGGGCCTCTATGGCTACACCTTC | CASSRSDSGGLYGYTF
. | TRBJ2-1 | TRBV5-1 | few | TGCGCCAGCAGCTTCTCTGCTCCATACAATGAGCAGTTCTTC | CASSFSAPYNEQFF
. | TRBJ1-2 | TRBV5-1 | . | TGCGCCAGCAGCTTAGATGGACCGGGCCGGGGGGAAGGCTACACCTTC | CASSLDGPGRGEGYTF